A selection of T cell receptor beta chains follows, all from one sample in a study of post-analysis software for immune sequencing data. TCRdb analysed the PCR reads with MiXCR anew, one entry per CDR3 protein. The sample shows roughly 650,000 distinct CDR3 sequences, around 64% of them seen only once. What was sequenced was blood. The receptor set was obtained from a girl aged 2 to 9 with multiple sclerosis. CDR3s include the opening cysteine and the closing phenylalanine or tryptophan. The D gene is left open where the match is weak. Only some rows state a clone size, as once, few, many or a class for expanded clones.

TRBV9	.	few	TRBJ2-3	TGTGCCAGCAGCGCCCTCGGGGATACGCAGTATTTT	CASSALGDTQYF
TRBV12-3/TRBV12-4	.	.	TRBJ1-2	TGTGCCAGCAGTTTTACAGGGAGGCAGAACTATGGCTACACCTTC	CASSFTGRQNYGYTF
TRBV2	TRBD2	.	TRBJ2-5	TGTGCCAGCAGGAGAGCGGGGATCTTACAAGAGACCCAGTACTTC	CASRRAGILQETQYF
TRBV7-2	TRBD1	.	TRBJ2-5	TGTGCCAGCAGTCTACAGGGGTTAGGGGAGACCCAGTACTTC	CASSLQGLGETQYF
TRBV20-1	.	.	TRBJ2-1	TGCAGTGCTGGGAAACTCAATGAGCAGTTCTTC	CSAGKLNEQFF
TRBV28	TRBD1	.	TRBJ2-7	TGTGCCAGCAGCCCTCTACCGGGACAGACCTACGAGCAGTACTTC	CASSPLPGQTYEQYF
TRBV28	.	many	TRBJ2-1	TGTGCCACCGGGGATCGCTCCTACAATGAGCAGTTCTTC	CATGDRSYNEQFF
TRBV5-8	.	.	TRBJ2-1	TGTGCCAGCAGCCCCTCCCTCCTGATTGAGCAGTTCTTC	CASSPSLLIEQFF
TRBV4-3	TRBD1	.	TRBJ1-1	TGCGCCAGCAGCTCGGACAGGGGGGTAACTGAAGCTTTCTTT	CASSSDRGVTEAFF
TRBV7-8	TRBD1	once	TRBJ2-3	TGTGCCAGCAGCCGAACGAGGGACAGGGTTTCAGATACGCAGTATTTT	CASSRTRDRVSDTQYF
TRBV20-1	.	.	TRBJ2-7	TGCAGTGCTAGAGAGGGGCTAGCGCCACACTACGAGCAGTACTTC	CSAREGLAPHYEQYF
TRBV11-2	TRBD2	.	TRBJ2-5	TGTGCCAGCAGCTTGGCTGGCGGGGGGCGATTGTACCAAGAGACCCAGTACTTC	CASSLAGGGRLYQETQYF
TRBV20-1	TRBD1	.	TRBJ2-1	TGCAGTGCTAGACCGGGACAGAGCTACAATGAGCAGTTCTTC	CSARPGQSYNEQFF
TRBV5-1	.	few	TRBJ2-3	TGCGCCAGCAGCTTGCAACGGGCAGATACGCAGTATTTT	CASSLQRADTQYF
TRBV10-2	.	.	TRBJ1-4	TGCGCCAGCAGTCGGGGACCAGGGGAAAAACTGTTTTTT	CASSRGPGEKLFF
TRBV5-5	.	once	TRBJ2-1	TGTGCCAGCAGCTTCTCGGTAGCCGACAATGAGCAGGTCTTC	CASSFSVADNEQVF
TRBV27	.	.	TRBJ2-2	TGTGCCGGCGGGACGAGCACCGGGGAGCTGTTTTTT	CAGGTSTGELFF
TRBV14	.	.	TRBJ1-6	TGTGCCAGCAGCCAACAGGGTCGGTTTGCGCCCCTCCACTTT	CASSQQGRFAPLHF
TRBV12-3/TRBV12-4	.	few	TRBJ1-1	TGTGCCAGCAGTTTAGTCCCGACGAACACTGAAGCTTTCTTT	CASSLVPTNTEAFF
TRBV12-3/TRBV12-4	.	few	TRBJ2-7	TGTGCCAGCAGCCGTAGGGGGGCTCCCTACGAGCAGTACTTC	CASSRRGAPYEQYF
TRBV12-3/TRBV12-4	TRBD1	.	TRBJ1-3	TGTGCCAGCAGTTTTGGTACAGGGGGCGACTCTGGAAACACCATATATTTT	CASSFGTGGDSGNTIYF
TRBV5-1	TRBD1	.	TRBJ2-5	TGCGCCAGCAGCCTGGAGGACAGGGTTGAGACCCAGTACTTC	CASSLEDRVETQYF
TRBV7-2	TRBD2	.	TRBJ2-5	TGTGCCAGCAGCCCCGGACTAGCGGGGGGTACGTGGTACTTC	CASSPGLAGGTWYF
TRBV7-2	.	.	TRBJ2-1	TGTGCCAGCAGCTTAAAGAGACAGAGCACCTACAATGAGCAGTTCTTC	CASSLKRQSTYNEQFF
TRBV9	TRBD1	.	TRBJ1-2	TGTGCCAGCAGCGTTCGGGACAGGGATAACTATGGCTACACCTTC	CASSVRDRDNYGYTF
TRBV9	TRBD2	few	TRBJ2-1	TGTGCCAGCAGCGTAGGACTGGCTAGCGGGAGAAATGAGCAGTTCTTC	CASSVGLASGRNEQFF
TRBV27	.	.	TRBJ2-1	TGTGCCAGCAGTTTCCTCCTTGGGGGTCTTGACAATGAGCAGTTCTTC	CASSFLLGGLDNEQFF
TRBV15	.	.	TRBJ2-6	TGTGCCACCAGCAGGGCTGGAGTTCCCCACTCATCTGGGGCCAACGTCCTGACTTTC	CATSRAGVPHSSGANVLTF
TRBV5-1	TRBD2	.	TRBJ2-5	TGCGCCAGCAGCTCGCGGACTAGGCGGGAGACCCAGTACTTC	CASSSRTRRETQYF
TRBV20-1	.	.	TRBJ1-4	TGCAGTGCCTCAGAGCCCGGTGAAAAACTGTTTTTT	CSASEPGEKLFF
TRBV4-2	TRBD1	.	TRBJ1-2	TGTGCCAGCAGCCAAGAGGCTGGACAGGGGGCCTACACCTTC	CASSQEAGQGAYTF
TRBV7-2	.	.	TRBJ2-3	TGTGCCAGCAGCTTAGGAAGGGTCCCTCGCACAGATACGCAGTATTTT	CASSLGRVPRTDTQYF
TRBV20-1	.	.	TRBJ1-2	TGCAGTGCTAGAGATGAGGAGGCCCCCATCACCTTC	CSARDEEAPITF
TRBV18	TRBD1	.	TRBJ2-7	TGTGCCAGCTCAGAACTGGGGACAGGGAGTTACGAGCAGTACTTC	CASSELGTGSYEQYF
TRBV7-2	.	many	TRBJ2-3	TGTGCCAGCAGTCCCGGGGGTAGCACAGATACGCAGTATTTT	CASSPGGSTDTQYF
TRBV20-1	TRBD1	.	TRBJ2-1	TGCAGTGCCGGGACAGGGGGCTTCAATGAGCAGTTCTTC	CSAGTGGFNEQFF
TRBV7-9	.	once	TRBJ2-1	TGTGCCAGCAGTTATGGGGTGGGGTCCAATGAGCAGTTCTTC	CASSYGVGSNEQFF
TRBV20-1	TRBD2	.	TRBJ2-3	TGCAGTGCTAGAGATCGTCTAGCGGAGTACACAGATACGCAGTATTTT	CSARDRLAEYTDTQYF
TRBV28	.	.	TRBJ2-3	TGTGCCAGCCTAAGAGGGCAAACAGATACGCAGTATTTT	CASLRGQTDTQYF
TRBV18	.	.	TRBJ1-1	TGTGCCAGCTCAGCGACAGGTAGTGGTGAGGCTTTCTTT	CASSATGSGEAFF
TRBV3-1	TRBD2	.	TRBJ2-1	TGTGCCAGCAGCCAAGGGACTAGCGGGTCCCTTTACTACAATGAGCAGTTCTTC	CASSQGTSGSLYYNEQFF
TRBV20-1	TRBD1	.	TRBJ1-2	TGCAGTGCAACGCTACAGGGGGGGGGCTACACCTTC	CSATLQGGGYTF
TRBV2	.	.	TRBJ2-1	TGTGCCAGCAGTGAAGAGGGTGGGCTCTACAATGAGCAGTTCTTC	CASSEEGGLYNEQFF
TRBV7-3	TRBD2	.	TRBJ2-1	TGTGCCAGCAGCTTCTATAGCGGGAGCGGTGAGCAGTTCTTC	CASSFYSGSGEQFF
TRBV20-1	TRBD1	.	TRBJ2-5	TGCAGCTTCTCACAGGGGCCTGGGGAGACCCAGTACTTC	CSFSQGPGETQYF
TRBV6-5	.	.	TRBJ1-5	TGTGCCGCCTCGACAGGAGTACACCAGCCCCAGCATTTT	CAASTGVHQPQHF
TRBV10-3	TRBD1	.	TRBJ2-1	TGTGCCATCAGACCGGGACAGGGATCTTACAATGAGCAGTTCTTC	CAIRPGQGSYNEQFF
TRBV6-5	TRBD1	.	TRBJ1-1	TGTGCCAGCAGTTACCTGATGACAGGGGGCTTGAACACTGAAGCTTTCTTT	CASSYLMTGGLNTEAFF